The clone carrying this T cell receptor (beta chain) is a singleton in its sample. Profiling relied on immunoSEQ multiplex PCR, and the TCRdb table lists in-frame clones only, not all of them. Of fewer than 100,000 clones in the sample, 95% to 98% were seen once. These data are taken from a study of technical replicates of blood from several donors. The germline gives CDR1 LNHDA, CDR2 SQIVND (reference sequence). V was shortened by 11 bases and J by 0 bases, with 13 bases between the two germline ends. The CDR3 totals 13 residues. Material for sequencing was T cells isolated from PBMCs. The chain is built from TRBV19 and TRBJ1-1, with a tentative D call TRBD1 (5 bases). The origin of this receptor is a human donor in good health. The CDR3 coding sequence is TGTGCCTGGAGGAGGGACGTGAACACTGAAGCTTTCTTT. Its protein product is CAWRRDVNTEAFF.